The 16 T cell receptor beta chains below come from one sample, sequenced in a study of long-term antiretroviral therapy in people with HIV. Researchers report immunoSEQ v3.0 was run at survey level. Measured with immunoSEQ multiplex PCR; TCRdb has only the in-frame clones, and not every one. The sample comprises some 15,000 clones, around 89% of which are singletons, and 12% rests with the top ten. Sample: unsorted PBMCs, taken 0.7 years before starting antiretroviral therapy. All receptors derive from a man aged 45-65 years with HIV.

This clone has just a few counts. The rearrangement joins TRBV30 to TRBJ1-1; tentative D call: TRBD1 (5 bases). The CDR3 contains 14 residues. The V gene's germline CDR1 is GTSNPN and CDR2 SVGIG (reference sequence). Between the trimmed V and J ends, which lost 5 bases and 4 bases, there was a span of 17 bases. In DNA, the CDR3 is TGTGCCTGGCCCCCGTCTGGGGGAGGCACTGAAGCTTTCTTT. It yields the protein CAWPPSGGGTEAFF.

V gene TRBV4-1 combines with J gene TRBJ1-4, with D possibly TRBD1 on 6 matching bases. This CDR3 has 17 amino acids. V was clipped by 0 bases and J by 5 bases, with 16 bases between them. Per germline, CDR1 MGHRA and CDR2 YSYEKL. CDR3 residues: CASSQDGFGRGNEKLFF. In nucleotides, the CDR3 is TGCGCCAGCAGCCAAGATGGGTTTGGTAGGGGGAATGAAAAACTGTTTTTT.

The CDR3 region is CASGAAIEQYF. CDR3 in DNA: TGTGCCTCGGGGGCGGCGATCGAGCAGTACTTC. This rearrangement joins TRBV30 to TRBJ2-7; D could derive from TRBD1 or TRBD2 (6 bases each). Trimming removed 7 bases from V and 6 bases from J, with 13 bases in between. Germline-derived CDR1 and CDR2 are GTSNPN and SVGIG (reference sequence). The CDR3 totals 11 residues.

The V gene is TRBV7-9, the J gene TRBJ1-2; D not resolved. The CDR3 runs 17 residues. V was cut by 5 bases and J by 1 base, with 20 bases left in between. Germline CDR1 is SEHNR and CDR2 is FQNEAQ (reference sequence). CDR3 sequence: CASSRTTEGWRNYGYTF. In DNA, the CDR3 is TGTGCCAGCAGCCGGACGACCGAGGGTTGGCGTAACTATGGCTACACCTTC.

J is TRBJ2-1 and V is TRBV29-1; 11 bases agree with TRBD2. From germline, CDR1 is SQVTM and CDR2 ANQGSEA. The CDR3 is 17 residues long. V shed 0 bases and J 8 bases; nucleotides not matched to a gene: 12. The CDR3 DNA is TGCAGCGTTGAAGATCTACTGCGTACTAGCGGGAGTGATGAGCAGTTCTTC. It translates to CSVEDLLRTSGSDEQFF.

The chain couples TRBV27 to TRBJ1-2; 11 bases are shared with TRBD1. CDR1 and CDR2 from the germline V gene are MNHEY and SMNVEV (reference sequence). The CDR3 runs to 17 residues. V lost 5 bases, J lost 7 bases, and 15 bases stayed unmatched. In DNA, the CDR3 is TGTGCCAGCAGTCCCGACCGGACAGGGGGCGTCTGGTTTGGCTACACCTTC. It translates to CASSPDRTGGVWFGYTF.

The chain combines TRBV15 with TRBJ2-7; 9 bases are shared with TRBD1. V shed 0 bases and J 0 bases; nucleotides not matched to a gene: 9. Germline lookup yields CDR1 LNHNV and CDR2 YYDKDF (reference sequence). This CDR3 has 18 amino acids. The CDR3 DNA follows: TGTGCCACCAGCAGAGATTACTTAGACAGGGGGAGCTCCTACGAGCAGTACTTC. It yields the protein CATSRDYLDRGSSYEQYF.

The chain has TRBV11-2 and TRBJ2-2, with TRBD1 matching over 10 bases. This CDR3 is built from 14 residues. Unmatched junction bases numbered 3, after V lost 6 bases and J lost 5 bases. Germline V lookup: CDR1 SGHAT, CDR2 FQNNGV. The CDR3 DNA reads TGTGCCAGCAGAAAGGACAGGGGGACCGGGGAGCTGTTTTTT. It translates to CASRKDRGTGELFF.

Only one count was recorded for this clone. This rearrangement joins TRBV20-1 to TRBJ1-2; D not resolved. The V end was cut by 4 bases, the J end by 8 bases, with 11 bases between. The CDR3 sequence is 11 residues long. CDR1 and CDR2 (germline): DFQATT, SNEGSKA (reference sequence). The CDR3 bases are TGCAGTGCTACTAGGAGTTGGGGCTACACCTTC. Amino acids: CSATRSWGYTF.

V and J are TRBV6-1 and TRBJ2-7, with D perhaps TRBD2 (6 bases). V was clipped by 7 bases and J by 2 bases, with 18 bases between them. Per the germline V gene, CDR1 is MNHNS and CDR2 is SASEGT. The CDR3 is 15 residues long. The CDR3 is CASNRERLPTYEQYF. The CDR3 region has the DNA TGTGCCAGCAACCGGGAGCGACTTCCCACCTACGAGCAGTACTTC.

The J gene is TRBJ2-2, the V gene TRBV5-1, with TRBD2 identical over 9 bases. The V gene's germline CDR1 is SGHRS and CDR2 YFSETQ. The CDR3 is 16 amino acids. The V and J ends lost 4 bases and 2 bases, in that order; junction bases with no gene match: 6. CDR3: CASSTLTSGNTGELFF. In DNA, the CDR3 is TGCGCCAGCAGCACACTGACTAGCGGTAACACCGGGGAGCTGTTTTTT.

The V and J genes are TRBV5-5 and TRBJ2-7; D unclear. Germline CDR1 reads SGHKS; CDR2 reads YYEKEE (reference sequence). This CDR3 spans 17 amino acids. Trimming took off 2 bases at V and 4 bases at J, with 22 bases between the two ends. In DNA, the CDR3 is TGTGCCAGCAGCTTAGCCCCTCCCTCAGGTGGCCTGTACGAGCAGTACTTC. Translated: CASSLAPPSGGLYEQYF. Full variable domain (remainder filled in from reference TRBV5-5 and TRBJ2-7): DAGVTQSPTHLIKTRGQQVTLRCSPISGHKSVSWYQQVLGQGPQFIFQYYEKEERGRGNFPDRFSARQFPNYSSELNVNALLLGDSALYLCASSLAPPSGGLYEQYFGPGTRLTVT.

The V gene is TRBV11-2, the J gene TRBJ2-7, with 11 bases matching TRBD2. The CDR3 loop spans 15 amino acids. Germline CDR1 reads SGHAT; CDR2 reads FQNNGV. The V gene end was trimmed by 4 bases and the J gene end by 0 bases; junction bases not matched to a gene: 2. As DNA, the CDR3 is TGTGCCAGCAGCTCGGGACTAGCGGACTCCTACGAGCAGTACTTC. It codes for CASSSGLADSYEQYF.

This chain uses TRBV30 with TRBJ1-3, with D perhaps matching TRBD1 (5 bases). CDR3 length: 14 amino acids. Between the trimmed V and J ends, which lost 1 base and 0 bases, there was a span of 7 bases. Germline lookup yields CDR1 GTSNPN and CDR2 SVGIG (reference sequence). The CDR3 bases are TGTGCCTGGAGTGCGACAGTCTCTGGAAACACCATATATTTT. Protein sequence: CAWSATVSGNTIYF. Combining the CDR3 with reference TRBV30 and TRBJ1-3 gives the whole variable domain SQTIHQWPATLVQPVGSPLSLECTVEGTSNPNLYWYRQAAGRGLQLLFYSVGIGQISSEVPQNLSASRPQDRQFILSSKKLLLSDSGFYLCAWSATVSGNTIYFGEGSWLTVV.

The chain couples TRBV5-5 to TRBJ1-4; D gene uncertain. CDR3 length: 13 amino acids. Germline lookup yields CDR1 SGHKS and CDR2 YYEKEE (reference sequence). The ends were cut back, 2 bases at V and 8 bases at J, with 10 bases in the middle. Written as DNA, the CDR3 is TGTGCCAGCAGCTTTGGGTCCCACGAAAAACTGTTTTTT. Protein sequence: CASSFGSHEKLFF.

V is TRBV6-5 and J is TRBJ2-7; 9 bases fit TRBD2. The CDR3 contains 16 residues. The V segment lost 0 bases and the J segment 0 bases; nucleotides outside the gene matches: 3. CDR1 MNHEY and CDR2 SVGAGI come from the germline V gene. CDR3 sequence reads: CASSYSAGGSSYEQYF. The CDR3, as DNA: TGTGCCAGCAGTTACTCAGCGGGGGGCAGCTCCTACGAGCAGTACTTC.